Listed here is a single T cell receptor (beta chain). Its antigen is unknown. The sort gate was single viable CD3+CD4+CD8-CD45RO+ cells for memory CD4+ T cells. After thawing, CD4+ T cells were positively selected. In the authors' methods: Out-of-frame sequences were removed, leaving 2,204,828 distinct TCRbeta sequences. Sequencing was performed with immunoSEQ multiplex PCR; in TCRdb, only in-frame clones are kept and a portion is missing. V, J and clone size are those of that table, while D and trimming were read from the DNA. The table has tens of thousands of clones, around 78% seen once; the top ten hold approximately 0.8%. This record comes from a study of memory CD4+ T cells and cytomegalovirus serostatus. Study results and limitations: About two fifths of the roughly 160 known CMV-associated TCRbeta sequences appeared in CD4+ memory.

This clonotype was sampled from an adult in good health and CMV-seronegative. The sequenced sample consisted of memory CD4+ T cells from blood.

CDR3 sequence (DNA): TGTGCCAGTTACAGGGGCTCTGGGGCCAACGTCCTGACTTTC. It translates to CASYRGSGANVLTF. The genes are TRBV2 and TRBJ2-6; 7 bases map to TRBD1. Trimming at V came to 9 bases and at J to 0 bases, leaving 2 bases not matched to a gene. Germline values: CDR1 SNHLY, CDR2 FYNNEI. The CDR3 has 14 amino acids.